Following are 17 T cell receptor beta chains from one sample sequenced in a study of T cell responses to AZD1222 COVID-19 vaccine. Assay: immunoSEQ multiplex PCR; the TCRdb copy retains only in-frame clones and omits some. The data hold about 130,000 clones, with nearly 90% observed a single time. This material consisted of peripheral blood, taken 28 days after the second AZD1222 dose. These receptors were obtained from an adult who received the AZD1222 COVID-19 vaccine.

V is TRBV6-1 and J is TRBJ2-5; D possibly corresponds to TRBD2 (6 bases). Trimming removed 3 bases from V and 5 bases from J, with 16 bases in between. CDR1 and CDR2 from the germline V gene are MNHNS and SASEGT. This CDR3 has 15 amino acids. For the CDR3, the DNA is TGTGCCAGCAGTGAGGCGGGACTGGCCTCGGAGACCCAGTACTTC. Residues: CASSEAGLASETQYF.

The chain uses TRBV5-1 and TRBJ2-3, with 7 bases aligning to TRBD2. Germline V gene data show CDR1 as SGHRS and CDR2 as YFSETQ. The CDR3 extends over 15 amino acids. V was pared by 4 bases and J by 3 bases, with 8 bases of the junction left unmatched. For the CDR3, the DNA is TGCGCCAGCAGCCCTCGGGGCGGGAGAACAGATACGCAGTATTTT. Its translation: CASSPRGGRTDTQYF.

The gene calls are TRBV5-1 and TRBJ1-4; no clear D. Germline CDR1 SGHRS, CDR2 YFSETQ. V was pared by 0 bases and J by 3 bases, with 9 bases between. The CDR3 is 15 amino acids. The CDR3 nucleotides read TGCGCCAGCAGCTTGGACTGGGTCTCTAATGAAAAACTGTTTTTT. Its translation is CASSLDWVSNEKLFF.

Only one count was recorded for this clone. This chain connects TRBV27 to TRBJ2-7; the match to TRBD1 covers 10 bases. This CDR3 is 14 amino acids long. V lost 5 bases and J lost 4; bases outside the gene matches: 5. Germline values: CDR1 MNHEY, CDR2 SMNVEV (reference sequence). CDR3 residues: CASSATGGRYEQYF. CDR3 DNA sequence: TGTGCCAGCAGTGCGACAGGGGGCCGTTACGAGCAGTACTTC.

The V and J genes are TRBV18 and TRBJ2-3; TRBD2 is a possible D gene (5 bases). Trimming left V 3 bases short and J 5 bases short, with 9 bases between. Germline V gives CDR1 KGHSH, CDR2 LQKENI. This CDR3 has 13 residues. CDR3 nucleotides: TGTGCCAGCTCACCCCCGGGGAGAGATACGCAGTATTTT. It is translated as CASSPPGRDTQYF.

The rearrangement joins TRBV5-1 to TRBJ2-2; D is unclear. Germline assignment: CDR1 SGHRS and CDR2 YFSETQ. V lost 0 bases, J lost 1 base, and 7 bases lay in between. CDR3 length: 15 residues. CDR3 nucleotides: TGCGCCAGCAGCTTGGCCCCAGGGAACACCGGGGAGCTGTTTTTT. It codes for CASSLAPGNTGELFF. Drawing the rest from reference TRBV5-1 and TRBJ2-2, the complete variable domain is KAGVTQTPRYLIKTRGQQVTLSCSPISGHRSVSWYQQTPGQGLQFLFEYFSETQRNKGNFPGRFSGRQFSNSRSEMNVSTLELGDSALYLCASSLAPGNTGELFFGEGSRLTVL.

The chain has TRBV19 and TRBJ2-7, with D uncertain. In germline, CDR1 is LNHDA, CDR2 SQIVND (reference sequence). Trimming removed 3 bases at V and 1 base at J, with 13 bases between. CDR3 length: 15 amino acids. Here the CDR3 reads CASSIGPLPSYEQYF. The CDR3 DNA reads TGTGCCAGTAGTATCGGCCCGTTACCTTCCTACGAGCAGTACTTC.

CDR3 nucleotides: TGTGCCAGCAGCCCCCTGTGGGGCATTCAGTACTTC. Protein product: CASSPLWGIQYF. V usage is TRBV3-1 (or the pseudogene TRBV3-2) and J usage is TRBJ2-4; D uncertain. V gave up 4 bases and J gave up 9 bases, with 10 bases separating them. The CDR3 runs to 12 residues. Germline lookup yields CDR1 LGHDT and CDR2 YNNKEL (reference sequence).

This clone was counted a few times. J is TRBJ2-1 and V is TRBV11-3; possibly TRBD1 or TRBD2 for D (6 bases each). V was clipped by 2 bases and J by 2 bases, with 10 bases between them. Germline CDR1 and CDR2: SGHNT and YENEEA. The CDR3 contains 15 residues. The CDR3 spells CASSLRGEAYNEQFF. As DNA, the CDR3 is TGTGCCAGCAGCTTAAGGGGGGAAGCCTACAATGAGCAGTTCTTC.

The gene calls are TRBV3-1 (or the pseudogene TRBV3-2) and TRBJ1-1; no firm D call. This CDR3 comprises 13 residues. Trimming left V 0 bases short and J 7 bases short, with 9 bases between. Germline V CDR1 and CDR2: LGHDT, YNNKEL (reference sequence). CDR3 amino acids: CASSQDGGSEAFF. The CDR3 DNA sequence: TGTGCCAGCAGCCAAGATGGAGGGAGTGAAGCTTTCTTT.

The rearrangement joins TRBV29-1 to TRBJ2-1; no clear D. CDR3 length: 13 amino acids. Per germline, CDR1 SQVTM and CDR2 ANQGSEA. V lost 1 base to trimming and J lost 11 bases, with 15 bases between them. The CDR3 reads CSVEVRKLGKQFF. Here the CDR3 DNA reads TGCAGCGTTGAAGTTCGGAAATTAGGGAAGCAGTTCTTC.

The V gene is TRBV18, the J gene TRBJ2-7; D not certain. V lost 4 bases, J lost 4 bases, and 14 bases lay in between. Germline CDR1 is KGHSH and CDR2 is LQKENI. The CDR3 is 14 amino acids. The CDR3 DNA reads TGTGCCAGCTCACGCCCGGAAAGGCTATACGAGCAGTACTTC. It is translated as CASSRPERLYEQYF.

The CDR3 loop reads CASPGWQSNTGELFF. CDR3 DNA sequence: TGTGCCTCCCCCGGGTGGCAGTCGAACACCGGGGAGCTGTTTTTT. The rearrangement links TRBV30 to TRBJ2-2; no clear D gene. The V end lost 7 bases, the J end lost 0 bases, and 15 bases lay between the germline ends. Germline V lookup: CDR1 GTSNPN, CDR2 SVGIG (reference sequence). The CDR3 is 15 residues long.

This clone was counted a single time. The V and J genes are TRBV3-1 (or the pseudogene TRBV3-2) and TRBJ2-1, with 12 bases lining up with TRBD2. Germline values: CDR1 LGHDT, CDR2 YNNKEL (reference sequence). The CDR3 is 17 amino acids. The V gene end was trimmed by 1 base and the J gene end by 16 bases; junction bases not matched to a gene: 17. The CDR3 nucleotides read TGTGCCAGCAGCCAAGTCTGCAAACCTAGCGGGGGGGCCAATCGATTCTTC. Its translation: CASSQVCKPSGGANRFF.

The chain employs TRBV6-6 and TRBJ2-7, with 7 nucleotides matching TRBD2. With 0 bases clipped from V and 6 bases from J, the junction kept 2 bases outside the gene matches. Germline assignment: CDR1 MNHNY and CDR2 SVGAGI (reference sequence). There are 13 residues in the CDR3. This CDR3 reads CASSYSREGEQYF. The CDR3 nucleotides are TGTGCCAGCAGTTACTCGAGGGAGGGCGAGCAGTACTTC.

The rearrangement joins TRBV4-1 to TRBJ1-6; TRBD1 is a possible D gene (5 bases). The CDR3 totals 13 residues. Germline CDR1 is MGHRA and CDR2 is YSYEKL. Deletions cut 0 bases from V and 8 bases from J, with 5 bases between. The CDR3 nucleotides are TGCGCCAGCAGCCAAGAGACAGATTCACCCCTCCACTTT. Translated: CASSQETDSPLHF.

The V gene is TRBV5-4, the J gene TRBJ1-1; no reliable D call. This CDR3 spans 14 amino acids. Germline CDR1 reads SGHNT; CDR2 reads YYREEE (reference sequence). V lost 10 bases and J lost 0, with 16 bases in between. CDR3 loop: CAGSPGPMNTEAFF. The CDR3 DNA is TGTGCCGGATCCCCCGGACCGATGAACACTGAAGCTTTCTTT.